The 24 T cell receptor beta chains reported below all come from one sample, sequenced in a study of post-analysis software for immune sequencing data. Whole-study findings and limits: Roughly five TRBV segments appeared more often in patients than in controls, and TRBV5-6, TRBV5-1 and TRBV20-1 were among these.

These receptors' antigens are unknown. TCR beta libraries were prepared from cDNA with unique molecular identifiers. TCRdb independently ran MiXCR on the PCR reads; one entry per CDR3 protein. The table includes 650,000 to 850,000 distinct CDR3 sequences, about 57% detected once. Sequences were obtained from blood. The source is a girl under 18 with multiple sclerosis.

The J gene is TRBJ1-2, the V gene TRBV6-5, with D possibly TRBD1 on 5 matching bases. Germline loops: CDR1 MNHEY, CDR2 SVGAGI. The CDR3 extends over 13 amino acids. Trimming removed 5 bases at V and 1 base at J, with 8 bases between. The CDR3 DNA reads TGTGCCAGCAGTCAGACAGATAACTATGGCTACACCTTC. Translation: CASSQTDNYGYTF.

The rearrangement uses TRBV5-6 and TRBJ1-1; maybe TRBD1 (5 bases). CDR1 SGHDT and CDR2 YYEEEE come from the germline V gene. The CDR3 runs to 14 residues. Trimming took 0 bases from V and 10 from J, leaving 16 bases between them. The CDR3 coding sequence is TGTGCCAGCAGCTTGGTCCTCGGTGGGGGGAGAGCTTTCTTT. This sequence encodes CASSLVLGGGRAFF. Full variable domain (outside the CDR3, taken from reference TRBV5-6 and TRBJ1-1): DAGVTQSPTHLIKTRGQQVTLRCSPKSGHDTVSWYQQALGQGPQFIFQYYEEEERQRGNFPDRFSGHQFPNYSSELNVNALLLGDSALYLCASSLVLGGGRAFFGQGTRLTVV.

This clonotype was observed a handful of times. CDR3 loop: CASSYSRGLYEQYF. CDR3 DNA: TGTGCCAGCAGTTACTCTCGGGGTCTCTACGAGCAGTACTTC. V gene TRBV6-5 combines with J gene TRBJ2-7; possibly TRBD2 for D (5 bases). Germline lookup yields CDR1 MNHEY and CDR2 SVGAGI. V was shortened by 0 bases and J by 3 bases, with 9 bases between the two germline ends. The CDR3 is 14 amino acids.

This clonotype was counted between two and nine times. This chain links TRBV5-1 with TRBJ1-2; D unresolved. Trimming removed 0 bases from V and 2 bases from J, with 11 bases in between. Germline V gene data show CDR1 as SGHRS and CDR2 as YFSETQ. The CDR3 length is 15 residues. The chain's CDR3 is CASSLDLGQNYGYTF. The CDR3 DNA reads TGCGCCAGCAGCTTGGATCTCGGCCAGAACTATGGCTACACCTTC.

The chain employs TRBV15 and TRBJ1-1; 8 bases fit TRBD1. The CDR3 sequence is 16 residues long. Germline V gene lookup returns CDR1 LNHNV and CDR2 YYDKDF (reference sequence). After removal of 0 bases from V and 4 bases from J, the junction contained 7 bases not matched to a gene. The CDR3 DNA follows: TGTGCCACCAGCAGAGATGGGAGAACAGGGGGCACTGAAGCTTTCTTT. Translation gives CATSRDGRTGGTEAFF.

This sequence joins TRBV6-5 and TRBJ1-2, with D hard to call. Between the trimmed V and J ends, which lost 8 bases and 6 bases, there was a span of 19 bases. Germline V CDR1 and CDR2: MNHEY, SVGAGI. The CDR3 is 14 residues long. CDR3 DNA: TGTGCCAGCTTTCAGCGGACTCCCCCGAATGGCTACACCTTC. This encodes CASFQRTPPNGYTF.

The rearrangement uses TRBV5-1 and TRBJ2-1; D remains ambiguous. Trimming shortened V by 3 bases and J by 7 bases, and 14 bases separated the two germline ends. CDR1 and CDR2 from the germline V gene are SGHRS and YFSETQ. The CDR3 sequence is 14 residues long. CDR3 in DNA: TGCGCCAGCAGCTCCGGGCCTGGAAAGAATGAGCAGTTCTTC. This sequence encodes CASSSGPGKNEQFF. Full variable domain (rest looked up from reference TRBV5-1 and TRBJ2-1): KAGVTQTPRYLIKTRGQQVTLSCSPISGHRSVSWYQQTPGQGLQFLFEYFSETQRNKGNFPGRFSGRQFSNSRSEMNVSTLELGDSALYLCASSSGPGKNEQFFGPGTRLTVL.

The CDR3 sequence: CSASSGLAGGTDTQYF. CDR3 DNA sequence: TGCAGTGCTAGTTCGGGACTAGCGGGAGGGACAGATACGCAGTATTTT. The rearrangement uses TRBV20-1 and TRBJ2-3, with TRBD2 identical over 16 bases. Germline V gene sequence: CDR1 DFQATT, CDR2 SNEGSKA (reference sequence). V lost 3 bases to trimming and J lost 3 bases; unmatched junction nucleotides: 3. The CDR3 spans 16 residues.

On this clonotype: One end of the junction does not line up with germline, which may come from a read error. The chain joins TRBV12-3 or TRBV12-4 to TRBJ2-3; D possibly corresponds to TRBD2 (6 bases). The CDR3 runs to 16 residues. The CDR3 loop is CASSGLGGTSTDAQYF. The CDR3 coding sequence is TGTGCCAGCAGTGGTCTGGGCGGGACGAGCACAGATGCGCAGTATTTT.

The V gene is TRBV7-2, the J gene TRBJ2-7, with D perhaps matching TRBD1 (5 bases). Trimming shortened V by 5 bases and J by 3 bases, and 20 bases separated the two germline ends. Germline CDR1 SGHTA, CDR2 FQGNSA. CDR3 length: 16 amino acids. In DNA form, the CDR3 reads TGTGCCAGCAGCCTGACCCAACCGGGCAGGGACTACGAGCAGTACTTC. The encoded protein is CASSLTQPGRDYEQYF.

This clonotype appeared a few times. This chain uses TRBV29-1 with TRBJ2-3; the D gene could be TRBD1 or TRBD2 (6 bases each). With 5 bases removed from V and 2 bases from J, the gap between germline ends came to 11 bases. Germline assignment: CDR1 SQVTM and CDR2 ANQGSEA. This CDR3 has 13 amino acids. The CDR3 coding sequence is TGCAGCGTTCGGGGGCTGAACACAGATACGCAGTATTTT. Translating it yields CSVRGLNTDTQYF.

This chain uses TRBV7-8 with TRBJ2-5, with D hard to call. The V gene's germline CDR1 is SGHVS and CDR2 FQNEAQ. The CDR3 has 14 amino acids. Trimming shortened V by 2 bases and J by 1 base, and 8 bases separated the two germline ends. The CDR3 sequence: CASSLLDGQETQYF. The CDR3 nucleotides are TGTGCCAGCAGCTTACTGGACGGCCAAGAGACCCAGTACTTC.

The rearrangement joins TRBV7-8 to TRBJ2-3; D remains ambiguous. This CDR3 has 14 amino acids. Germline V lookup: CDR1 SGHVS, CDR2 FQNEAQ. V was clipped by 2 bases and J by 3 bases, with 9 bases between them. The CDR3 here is CASSLNGRTDTQYF. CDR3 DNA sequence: TGTGCCAGCAGCTTAAACGGACGGACAGATACGCAGTATTTT.

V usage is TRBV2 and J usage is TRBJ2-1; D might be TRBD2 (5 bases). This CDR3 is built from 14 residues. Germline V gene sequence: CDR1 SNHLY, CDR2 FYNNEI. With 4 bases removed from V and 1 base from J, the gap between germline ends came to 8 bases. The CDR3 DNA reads TGTGCCAGCAGTGGGCGGACTTCCTACAATGAGCAGTTCTTC. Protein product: CASSGRTSYNEQFF.

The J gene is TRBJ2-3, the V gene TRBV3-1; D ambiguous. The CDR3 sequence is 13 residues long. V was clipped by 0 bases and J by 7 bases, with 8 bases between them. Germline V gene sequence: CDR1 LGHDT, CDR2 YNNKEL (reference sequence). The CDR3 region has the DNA TGTGCCAGCAGCCAAGACGAAAGGAATACGCAGTATTTT. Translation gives CASSQDERNTQYF.

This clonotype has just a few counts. The CDR3 spells CASTPSSGANVLTF. The CDR3, as DNA: TGTGCCAGCACCCCTTCCTCTGGGGCCAACGTCCTGACTTTC. The genes are TRBV7-9 and TRBJ2-6; unclear D gene. CDR1 and CDR2 from the germline V gene are SEHNR and FQNEAQ (reference sequence). The CDR3 has 14 amino acids. Trimming left V 7 bases short and J 0 bases short, with 7 bases between. Variable domain in full (rest from reference TRBV7-9 and TRBJ2-6): DTGVSQNPRHKITKRGQNVTFRCDPISEHNRLYWYRQTLGQGPEFLTYFQNEAQLEKSRLLSDRFSAERPKGSFSTLEIQRTEQGDSAMYLCASTPSSGANVLTFGAGSRLTVL.

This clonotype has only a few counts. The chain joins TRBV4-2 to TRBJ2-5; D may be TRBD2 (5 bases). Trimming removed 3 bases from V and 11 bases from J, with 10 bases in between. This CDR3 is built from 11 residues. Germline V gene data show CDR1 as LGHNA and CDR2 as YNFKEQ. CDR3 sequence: CASSQQEEQYF. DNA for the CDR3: TGTGCCAGCAGCCAGCAGGAGGAGCAGTACTTC.

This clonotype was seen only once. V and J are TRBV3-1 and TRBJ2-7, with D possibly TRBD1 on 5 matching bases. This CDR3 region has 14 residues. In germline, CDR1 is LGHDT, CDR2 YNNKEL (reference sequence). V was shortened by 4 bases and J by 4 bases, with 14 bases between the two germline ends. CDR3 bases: TGTGCCAGCAGCCGAAAGATAGACAGTTACGAGCAGTACTTC. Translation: CASSRKIDSYEQYF.

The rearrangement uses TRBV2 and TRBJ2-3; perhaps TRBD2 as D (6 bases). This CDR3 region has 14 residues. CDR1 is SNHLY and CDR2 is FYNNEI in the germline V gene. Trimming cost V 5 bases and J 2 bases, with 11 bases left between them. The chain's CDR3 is CASSLSGLTDTQYF. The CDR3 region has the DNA TGTGCCAGCAGTTTAAGCGGGCTCACAGATACGCAGTATTTT.

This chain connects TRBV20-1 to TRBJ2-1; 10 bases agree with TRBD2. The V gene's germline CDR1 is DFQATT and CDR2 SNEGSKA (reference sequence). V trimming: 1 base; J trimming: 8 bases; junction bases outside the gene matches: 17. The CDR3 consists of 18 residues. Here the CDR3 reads CSARVYRTRAGGPDEQFF. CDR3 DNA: TGCAGTGCTAGAGTCTATCGTACGAGAGCGGGGGGGCCTGATGAGCAGTTCTTC.

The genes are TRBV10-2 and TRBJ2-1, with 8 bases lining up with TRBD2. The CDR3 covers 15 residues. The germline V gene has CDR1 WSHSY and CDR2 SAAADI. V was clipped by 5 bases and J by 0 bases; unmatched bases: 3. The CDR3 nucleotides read TGCGCCAGCAGTATGACTAGCGCCTCCTACAATGAGCAGTTCTTC. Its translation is CASSMTSASYNEQFF.

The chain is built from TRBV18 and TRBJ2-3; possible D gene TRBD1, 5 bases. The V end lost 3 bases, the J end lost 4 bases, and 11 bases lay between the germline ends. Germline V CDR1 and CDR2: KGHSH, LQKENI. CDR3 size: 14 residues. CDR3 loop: CASSPPEGADTQYF. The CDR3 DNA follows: TGTGCCAGCTCACCGCCTGAAGGGGCAGATACGCAGTATTTT.

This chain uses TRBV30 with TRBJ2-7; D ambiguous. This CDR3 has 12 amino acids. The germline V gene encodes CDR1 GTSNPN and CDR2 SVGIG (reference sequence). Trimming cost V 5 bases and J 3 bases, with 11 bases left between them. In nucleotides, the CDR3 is TGTGCCTGGGGAAATGAGAACTACGAGCAGTACTTC. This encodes CAWGNENYEQYF.

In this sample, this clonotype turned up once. The chain's CDR3 is CASSQGGQMGETQYF. CDR3 nucleotides: TGTGCCAGCAGCCAAGGAGGACAAATGGGAGAGACCCAGTACTTC. V usage is TRBV14 and J usage is TRBJ2-5; possible D gene TRBD1, 5 bases. The V and J ends lost 1 base and 4 bases respectively, with 13 bases between them. Germline V gene lookup returns CDR1 SGHDN and CDR2 FVKESK. This CDR3 is built from 15 residues.